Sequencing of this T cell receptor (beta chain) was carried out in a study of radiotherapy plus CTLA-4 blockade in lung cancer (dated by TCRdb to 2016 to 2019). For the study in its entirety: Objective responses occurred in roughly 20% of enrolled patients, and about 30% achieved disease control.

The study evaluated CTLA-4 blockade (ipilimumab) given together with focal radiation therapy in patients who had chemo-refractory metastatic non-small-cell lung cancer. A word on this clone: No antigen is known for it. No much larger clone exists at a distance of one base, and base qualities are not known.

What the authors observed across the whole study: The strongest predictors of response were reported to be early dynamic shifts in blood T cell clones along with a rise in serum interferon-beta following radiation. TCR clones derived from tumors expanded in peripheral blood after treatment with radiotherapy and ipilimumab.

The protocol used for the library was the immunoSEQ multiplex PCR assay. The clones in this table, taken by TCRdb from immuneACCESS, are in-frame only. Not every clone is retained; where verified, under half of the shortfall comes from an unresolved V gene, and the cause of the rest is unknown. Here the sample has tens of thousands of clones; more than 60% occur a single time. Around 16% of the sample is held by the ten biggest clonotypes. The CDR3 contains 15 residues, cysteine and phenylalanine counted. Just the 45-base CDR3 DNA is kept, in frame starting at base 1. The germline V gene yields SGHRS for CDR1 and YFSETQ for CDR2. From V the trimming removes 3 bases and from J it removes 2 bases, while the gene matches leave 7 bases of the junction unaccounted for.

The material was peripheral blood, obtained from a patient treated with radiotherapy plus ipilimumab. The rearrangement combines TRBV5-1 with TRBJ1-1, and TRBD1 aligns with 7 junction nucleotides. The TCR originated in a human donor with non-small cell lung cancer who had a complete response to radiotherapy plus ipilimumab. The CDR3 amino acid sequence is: CASSYTGTDNTEAFF. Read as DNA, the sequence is TGCGCCAGCAGCTACACGGGGACAGATAACACTGAAGCTTTCTTT. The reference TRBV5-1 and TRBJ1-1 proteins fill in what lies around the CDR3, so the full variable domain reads KAGVTQTPRYLIKTRGQQVTLSCSPISGHRSVSWYQQTPGQGLQFLFEYFSETQRNKGNFPGRFSGRQFSNSRSEMNVSTLELGDSALYLCASSYTGTDNTEAFFGQGTRLTVV.